One sample yielded the 11 T cell receptor beta chains listed below, sequenced in a study of OX40 agonist ivuxolimab in advanced cancers. TCRdb keeps only in-frame clones here, not all; method: immunoSEQ multiplex PCR. The sample has tens of thousands of clones; around 83% are singletons. Material: CD4+ or CD8+ T cells sorted from blood, obtained in a trial of the OX40 agonist ivuxolimab. The receptors derive from an adult with an advanced solid tumor such as melanoma, head and neck, liver or kidney cancer.

The rearrangement uses TRBV29-1 and TRBJ2-2; 8 bases match TRBD2. Germline assignment: CDR1 SQVTM and CDR2 ANQGSEA. CDR3 length: 16 amino acids. The V and J ends lost 4 bases and 4 bases, in that order; junction bases with no gene match: 11. This CDR3 reads CSVVLTSGRVTGELFF. DNA for the CDR3: TGCAGCGTTGTTCTCACTAGCGGACGGGTCACCGGGGAGCTGTTTTTT.

The chain is built from TRBV19 and TRBJ1-2; D is perhaps TRBD1 (5 bases). CDR1 is LNHDA, CDR2 SQIVND, per germline (reference sequence). V lost 6 bases, J lost 8 bases, and 22 bases lay in between. This CDR3 comprises 15 residues. The CDR3 DNA is TGTGCCAGTAGGATCGGAGGGGCCCCTAGTGGAGGCTACACCTTC. This gives the protein CASRIGGAPSGGYTF.

This clone was seen only a few times. The chain links TRBV30 to TRBJ1-6; D unclear. V was trimmed by 0 bases and J by 8 bases, leaving 14 bases between them. The CDR3 consists of 15 residues. Looked up from germline, CDR1 is GTSNPN and CDR2 is SVGIG (reference sequence). CDR3 coding DNA: TGTGCCTGGAGTGTATCCCCAGAGATGGATTCACCCCTCCACTTT. This translates into CAWSVSPEMDSPLHF.

The chain combines TRBV18 with TRBJ2-7; weak D call: TRBD1 (6 bases). This CDR3 has 13 residues. Germline V gene lookup returns CDR1 KGHSH and CDR2 LQKENI. Trimming cost V 9 bases and J 5 bases, with 17 bases left between them. CDR3 nucleotides: TGTGCCAGTGTCCCCGCTGGGGGCAACGAGCAGTACTTC. The encoded protein is CASVPAGGNEQYF.

The rearrangement links TRBV7-2 to TRBJ2-3; D gene unclear. Trimming removed 1 base at V and 0 bases at J, with 11 bases between. The CDR3 extends over 16 amino acids. Germline-derived CDR1 and CDR2 are SGHTA and FQGNSA. This CDR3 reads CASSLGAGPSTDTQYF. The CDR3 coding sequence is TGTGCCAGCAGCTTAGGGGCAGGCCCTAGCACAGATACGCAGTATTTT. The whole variable domain, remainder taken from reference TRBV7-2 and TRBJ2-3, is GAGVSQSPSNKVTEKGKDVELRCDPISGHTALYWYRQSLGQGLEFLIYFQGNSAPDKSGLPSDRFSAERTGGSVSTLTIQRTQQEDSAVYLCASSLGAGPSTDTQYFGPGTRLTVL.

This clone was counted a few times. This chain joins TRBV6-8 and TRBJ2-1; D unresolved. Germline V gene data show CDR1 as MNHGY and CDR2 as SAAAGT. The CDR3 length is 13 residues. V lost 6 bases, J lost 8 bases, and 14 bases lay in between. The CDR3 here is CASRPQDADEQFF. CDR3 DNA: TGTGCCAGCAGACCTCAGGACGCAGATGAGCAGTTCTTC.

CDR3 amino acids: CASSFAGVNTGELFF. As DNA, the CDR3 is TGTGCCAGCAGCTTTGCAGGGGTAAACACCGGGGAGCTGTTTTTT. This chain links TRBV11-2 with TRBJ2-2, with TRBD1 as a possible D gene (6 bases). This CDR3 is 15 amino acids long. V shed 3 bases and J shed 2 bases, with 10 bases lying between them. Per germline, CDR1 SGHAT and CDR2 FQNNGV.

The chain recombines TRBV19 with TRBJ2-2, with 9 bases lining up with TRBD2. The V gene's germline CDR1 is LNHDA and CDR2 SQIVND (reference sequence). The CDR3 totals 16 residues. Trimming removed 11 bases from V and 4 bases from J; junction bases left unmatched: 14. The CDR3 DNA sequence: TGTGCCTGCGCGGGGGGGCGGTTCTTAGGCACCGGGGAGCTGTTTTTT. Protein: CACAGGRFLGTGELFF.

Concerning this clone: Other DNA sequences of this sample code for an identical CDR3. The rearrangement uses TRBV5-4 and TRBJ1-1; possible D gene TRBD1, 6 bases. V was trimmed by 4 bases and J by 5 bases, leaving 12 bases between them. Germline loops: CDR1 SGHNT, CDR2 YYREEE (reference sequence). This CDR3 comprises 13 residues. The CDR3 loop reads CASSTGAVTEAFF. The CDR3 nucleotides read TGTGCCAGCAGCACGGGGGCAGTAACTGAAGCTTTCTTT.

The chain links TRBV6-1 to TRBJ2-2; D unresolved. Germline V gene data show CDR1 as MNHNS and CDR2 as SASEGT. The CDR3 loop spans 13 amino acids. The germline V and J ends were trimmed by 5 bases and 5 bases, with 9 bases remaining between them. CDR3 in amino acids: CASSFRRTGELFF. As DNA, the CDR3 is TGTGCCAGCAGTTTCAGGCGAACCGGGGAGCTGTTTTTT.

The chain combines TRBV4-1 with TRBJ2-4, with D tentatively TRBD1 (5 bases). CDR1 is MGHRA, CDR2 YSYEKL, per germline. V was cut by 0 bases and J by 1 base, with 10 bases left in between. The CDR3 spans 16 residues. This chain's CDR3 is CASSQDWQGAKNIQYF. CDR3 DNA: TGCGCCAGCAGCCAAGATTGGCAGGGTGCCAAAAACATTCAGTACTTC.